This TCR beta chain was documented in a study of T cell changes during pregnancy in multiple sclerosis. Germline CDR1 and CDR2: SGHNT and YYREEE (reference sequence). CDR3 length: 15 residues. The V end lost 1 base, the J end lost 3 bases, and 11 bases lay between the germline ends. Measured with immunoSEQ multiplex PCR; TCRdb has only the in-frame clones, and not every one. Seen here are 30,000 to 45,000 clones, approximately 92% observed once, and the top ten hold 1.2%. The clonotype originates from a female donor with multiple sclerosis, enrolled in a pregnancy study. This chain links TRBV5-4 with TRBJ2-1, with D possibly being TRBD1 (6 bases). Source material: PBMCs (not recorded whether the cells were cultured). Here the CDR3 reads CASSLRGTYYNEQFF. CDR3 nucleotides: TGTGCCAGCAGCTTGAGGGGGACCTACTACAATGAGCAGTTCTTC.